This entry is about one TCR beta chain. Its antigen is not identified. This specimen belongs to a study of blood T cells in healthy people across ages. Study results and caveats: Unknown CMV status may confound age-related changes in expanded clones. Age showed a roughly linear inverse relationship with TCR beta diversity per million T cells.

Sample-barcoded 5' priming and a J-beta primer mix drove a second PCR of 7 to 11 cycles. MiXCR was run by TCRdb on the 5' RACE reads, yielding one entry per CDR3 protein. The sample holds about 640,000 distinct CDR3 sequences, roughly three fifths seen once. The J segment lost 4 bases and the V segment lost 2 bases, leaving 3 bases of the junction unmatched. The germline gives CDR1 SNHLY, CDR2 FYNNEI. The length of the CDR3 is 15 residues. The receptor was isolated from a man aged 55 to 70 in good health. This chain joins TRBV2 and TRBJ2-5; TRBD2 agrees at 11 bases. The material sequenced was blood. In DNA, the CDR3 is TGTGCCAGCAGTGAACTCCTAGCGGGGGGAGAGACCCAGTACTTC. Translation: CASSELLAGGETQYF.